This T cell receptor beta chain was retrieved from a study of blood T cell repertoires in COVID-19. Recruits, aged about 18 to 89 years, lived in about two dozen US areas. Germline CDR1 MDHEN, CDR2 SYDVKM. The length of the CDR3 is 19 residues. Trimming shortened V by 6 bases and J by 0 bases, and 23 bases separated the two germline ends. Sequenced by immunoSEQ multiplex PCR; TCRdb stores in-frame clones only, minus some. The data show more than 200,000 clones, with around 87% seen just once and about 6.9% held by the top ten. This rearrangement joins TRBV28 to TRBJ2-2; D possibly corresponds to TRBD1 (6 bases). The sample consisted of PBMCs or T cells enriched from blood (not recorded which). The receptor's source is a woman aged 30 to 39 with acute COVID-19. The CDR3 DNA follows: TGTGCCAGCAGGCCAACGCATGTAAACAGGGCCCCGAACACCGGGGAGCTGTTTTTT. Its translation is CASRPTHVNRAPNTGELFF.